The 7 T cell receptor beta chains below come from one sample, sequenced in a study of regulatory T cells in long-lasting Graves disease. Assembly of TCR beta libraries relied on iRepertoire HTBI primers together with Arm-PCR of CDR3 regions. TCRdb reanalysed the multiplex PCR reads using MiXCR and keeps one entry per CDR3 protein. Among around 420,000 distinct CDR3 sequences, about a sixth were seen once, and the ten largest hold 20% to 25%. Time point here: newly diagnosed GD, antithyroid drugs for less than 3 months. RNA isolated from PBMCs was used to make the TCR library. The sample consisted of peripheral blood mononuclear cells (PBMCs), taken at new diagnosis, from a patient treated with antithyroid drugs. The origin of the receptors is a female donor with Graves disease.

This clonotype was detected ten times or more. The CDR3 DNA follows: TGTGCCAGCGCATCCGGGGGGGGTGCAGATAGCAATCAGCCCCAGCATTTT. Protein sequence: CASASGGGADSNQPQHF. V is TRBV11-2 and J is TRBJ1-5; tentatively, D is TRBD1 (5 bases). The CDR3 is 17 amino acids. CDR1 is SGHAT and CDR2 is FQNNGV in the germline V gene. V was trimmed by 8 bases and J by 0 bases, leaving 20 bases between them.

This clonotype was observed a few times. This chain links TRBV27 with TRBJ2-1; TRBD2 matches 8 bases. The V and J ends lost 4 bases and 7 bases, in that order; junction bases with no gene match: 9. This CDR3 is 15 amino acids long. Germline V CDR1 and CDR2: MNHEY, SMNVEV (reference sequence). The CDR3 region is CASSSRGGLGNEQFF. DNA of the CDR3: TGTGCCAGCAGTTCCCGCGGGGGGCTTGGAAATGAGCAGTTCTTC.

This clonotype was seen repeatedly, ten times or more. This CDR3 is CATSRVGGRANTEAFF. CDR3 DNA sequence: TGTGCCACCAGCAGAGTGGGAGGGCGAGCGAACACTGAAGCTTTCTTT. The V call is TRBV15, the J call TRBJ1-1; no firm D call. Germline V gene lookup returns CDR1 LNHNV and CDR2 YYDKDF (reference sequence). The CDR3 is 16 residues long. Trimming took off 1 base at V and 1 base at J, with 13 bases between the two ends.

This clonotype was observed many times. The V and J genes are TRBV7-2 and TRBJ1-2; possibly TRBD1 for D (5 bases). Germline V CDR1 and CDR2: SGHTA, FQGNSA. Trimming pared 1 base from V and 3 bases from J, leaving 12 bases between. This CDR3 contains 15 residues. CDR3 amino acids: CASSLESGGDYGYTF. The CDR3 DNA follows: TGTGCCAGCAGCTTAGAATCGGGGGGGGACTATGGCTACACCTTC. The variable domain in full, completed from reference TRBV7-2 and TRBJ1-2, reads GAGVSQSPSNKVTEKGKDVELRCDPISGHTALYWYRQSLGQGLEFLIYFQGNSAPDKSGLPSDRFSAERTGGSVSTLTIQRTQQEDSAVYLCASSLESGGDYGYTFGSGTRLTVV.

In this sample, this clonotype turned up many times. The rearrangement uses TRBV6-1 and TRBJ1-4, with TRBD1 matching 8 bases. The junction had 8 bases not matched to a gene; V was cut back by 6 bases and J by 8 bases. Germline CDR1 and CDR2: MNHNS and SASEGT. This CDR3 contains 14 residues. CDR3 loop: CASRKGQGGEKLFF. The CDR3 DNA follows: TGTGCCAGCAGGAAAGGACAGGGTGGGGAAAAACTGTTTTTT.

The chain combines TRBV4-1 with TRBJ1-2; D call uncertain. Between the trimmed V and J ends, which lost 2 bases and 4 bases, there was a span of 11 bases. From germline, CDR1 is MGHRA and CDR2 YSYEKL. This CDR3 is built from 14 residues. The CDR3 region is CASSQIGSAYGYTF. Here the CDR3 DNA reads TGCGCCAGCAGCCAAATAGGGTCCGCCTATGGCTACACCTTC.

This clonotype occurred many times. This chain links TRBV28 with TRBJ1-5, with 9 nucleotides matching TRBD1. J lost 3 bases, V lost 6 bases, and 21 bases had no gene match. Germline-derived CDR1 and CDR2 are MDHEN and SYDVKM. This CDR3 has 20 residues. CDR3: CASSQATGGNLFGNNQPQHF. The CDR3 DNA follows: TGTGCCAGCAGCCAAGCTACAGGGGGCAACCTTTTCGGGAACAATCAGCCCCAGCATTTT.